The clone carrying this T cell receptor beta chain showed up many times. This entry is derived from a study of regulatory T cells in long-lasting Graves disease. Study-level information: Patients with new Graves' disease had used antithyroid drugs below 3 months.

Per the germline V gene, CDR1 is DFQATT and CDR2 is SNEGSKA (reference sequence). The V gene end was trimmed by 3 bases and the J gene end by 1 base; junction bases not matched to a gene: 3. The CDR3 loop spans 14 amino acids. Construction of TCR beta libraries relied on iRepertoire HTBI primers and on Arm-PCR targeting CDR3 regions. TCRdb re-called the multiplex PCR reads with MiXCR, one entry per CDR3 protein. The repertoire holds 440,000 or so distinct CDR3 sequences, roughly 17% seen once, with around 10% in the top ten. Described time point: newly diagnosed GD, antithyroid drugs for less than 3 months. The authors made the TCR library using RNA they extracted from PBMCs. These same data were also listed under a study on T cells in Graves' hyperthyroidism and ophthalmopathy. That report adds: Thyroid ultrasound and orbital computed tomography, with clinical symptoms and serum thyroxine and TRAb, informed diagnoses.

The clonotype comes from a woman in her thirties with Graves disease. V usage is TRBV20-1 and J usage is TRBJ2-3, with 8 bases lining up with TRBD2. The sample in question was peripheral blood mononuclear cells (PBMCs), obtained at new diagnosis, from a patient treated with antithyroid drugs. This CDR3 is CSASRREGTDTQYF. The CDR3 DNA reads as TGCAGTGCTAGCCGGCGGGAGGGCACAGATACGCAGTATTTT.